This T cell receptor (beta chain) was identified during a study of T cells in narcolepsy (dated by TCRdb to 2017 to 2018). About the study as a whole: Patients with narcolepsy type 1 or type 2 (NT1, NT2) were enrolled in the study together with healthy control donors. Autoreactive T cells targeting hypocretin neuron self-antigens (hypocretin, TRIB2) were sought in narcolepsy patients, and TCR Vbeta sequencing was used to track clonotypes in blood and CSF. On the study overall, not on this receptor specifically: Plots that compared CSF and blood CD4+ T cell clonotypes from the same patient highlighted HCRT-specific and TRIB2-specific autoreactive clonotypes. No sequences matching autoreactive T cell clones were contained in some blood memory CD4+ repertoires from patients and controls. According to the report, autoreactive clonotypes were detected serially in the blood of the same patients and of different patients, but not in healthy controls. Numbers of sequenced blood memory CD4+ clonotypes were comparable, with averages of approximately 39,000 in patients and roughly 33,000 in controls.

The CDR3 covers 13 residues, taking in both the cysteine and the phenylalanine. Only CDR3 DNA is held: 39 bases, read in frame from base 1. V is shortened by 7 bases, J by 6 bases, and the region joining them spans 15 bases. Via the germline V gene (reference sequence), CDR1 is LNHDA and CDR2 SQIVND. Libraries were built with the immunoSEQ multiplex PCR assay. Sourced from immuneACCESS, this table was stored by TCRdb with only in-frame sequences that have V and J called. A share of the clones is absent; for the studies checked, an unresolved V gene accounts for under half, and the remainder has no known explanation. For this sample the table gives about 40,000 clones, of which roughly 88% were detected only once. The leading ten clones occupy roughly 1.7% of the sample. A word on this clone: Its antigen is currently not known. No much larger clonotype is one base removed from it; base qualities were not supplied.

For TCR Vbeta sequencing, memory CD4+ T cells were sorted ex vivo from the peripheral blood of both healthy controls and narcolepsy patients. Sequences were obtained from CD45RA- memory CD4+ T cells from PBMCs. The cell subset or site label corresponds to: memory T cells sorted ex vivo from peripheral blood. This receptor was obtained from a human donor with narcolepsy. The rearranged segments are TRBV19 and TRBJ1-2, and perhaps TRBD1 as D gene, on 6 matching bases. The nucleotide sequence reads as follows: TGTGCCAGTATCCCAAGGGGGTACGATGGCTACACCTTC. Translated, this gives CASIPRGYDGYTF.